Listed below are T cell receptor beta chains from one sample, sequenced in a study of T cells in narcolepsy. Only in-frame clones appear in the TCRdb table, and some are missing; sequencing was by immunoSEQ multiplex PCR. The sample consists of roughly 25,000 clones, approximately 85% of them appearing once. Material for sequencing was CD45RA- memory CD4+ T cells from PBMCs. Receptors were obtained from a human donor with narcolepsy. Both conserved end residues are trimmed from each CDR3. A row's size may be missing; if present it is once, few, many or a size class.

J gene | clone size | V gene | CDR3 protein
TRBJ2-2 | . | TRBV27 | ASSPDRSAGGYTGELF
TRBJ2-5 | . | TRBV27 | ASSLSGVGETQY
TRBJ2-7 | few | TRBV1 | TSSPGLALPYEQY
TRBJ2-7 | . | TRBV28 | AAAGLSYEQY
TRBJ2-1 | few | TRBV5-4 | ASSIPGGRNEQF
TRBJ2-7 | . | TRBV23-1 | ASSQFGIQTGDEQY
TRBJ1-1 | once | TRBV2 | ASTPDRDAEAF
TRBJ2-3 | . | TRBV5-1 | ASSAALAGYTDTQY
TRBJ2-2 | . | TRBV5-1 | ASSYSGELF
TRBJ2-1 | once | TRBV6-5 | ASSSALAGALNEQF
TRBJ2-3 | . | TRBV30 | AWTGSSTDTQY
TRBJ1-5 | . | TRBV2 | ASSPGGGQPQH
TRBJ2-3 | . | TRBV27 | ASGSRLAGAGDTQY
TRBJ2-2 | . | TRBV4-1 | ASSQGELRGTGELF
TRBJ2-7 | . | TRBV6-6 | ASTTGQIYEQY
TRBJ1-2 | . | TRBV19 | ASSIGGRGLSRGYT
TRBJ2-7 | . | TRBV19 | ASSEQGFGDEQY
TRBJ2-3 | . | TRBV19 | ATAGTGGRTDTQY
TRBJ1-1 | . | TRBV30 | AYSTVNTEAF
TRBJ2-1 | . | TRBV30 | AWSVRHISGGPTGNEQF
TRBJ1-5 | . | TRBV28 | ASLQGASYNQPQH
TRBJ2-1 | once | TRBV5-4 | ASSTYLAGVSNEQF
TRBJ2-5 | . | TRBV5-4 | ASSWTSGREAETQY
TRBJ1-5 | few | TRBV6-1 | ASTERGGRQPQH
TRBJ1-2 | . | TRBV5-6 | ASSLGPGSNYGYT
TRBJ1-1 | . | TRBV7-3 | ASSLNLYTEAF
TRBJ1-2 | . | TRBV5-4 | ASSSKQGNYGYT
TRBJ2-3 | . | TRBV4-2 | ASSPLISGYGDTQY
TRBJ1-2 | once | TRBV19 | ASSIGDRRLMSPT
TRBJ2-4 | . | TRBV7-2 | ASSLGGVQNIQY
TRBJ1-2 | . | TRBV7-9 | ASSLGDSYYGYT
TRBJ2-1 | . | TRBV5-1 | ASSLGWGGPYNEQF
TRBJ2-3 | . | TRBV29-1 | SVDQDTDTQY
TRBJ2-2 | . | TRBV2 | ASSWDTAGELF
TRBJ2-1 | . | TRBV7-9 | ASSLSGGRPNEQF
TRBJ2-1 | . | TRBV7-3 | ASSLSGSPYNEQF
TRBJ1-1 | . | TRBV9 | ASSVADLGGGTEAF
TRBJ1-5 | . | TRBV6-5 | ASSYNSIFQPQH
TRBJ2-2 | . | TRBV7-3 | ASSWGGETGELF
TRBJ1-5 | once | TRBV28 | ASSTDRGNQPQH
TRBJ2-7 | once | TRBV19 | ASSPLAGGYEQY
. | . | TRBV5-1 | ASSLNAGGLMGEQY
TRBJ1-2 | . | TRBV19 | ASIDTHGYT
TRBJ2-2 | . | TRBV7-8 | ASNPRLAGGGIGELF
TRBJ2-1 | . | TRBV5-1 | ASTLGASGVYGEQF
TRBJ1-1 | . | TRBV7-3 | AEGDREEAF
TRBJ1-1 | once | TRBV4-1 | ASSQVGKGDGAF
TRBJ1-6 | . | TRBV6-1 | ASTGQGISPLH
TRBJ2-1 | . | TRBV5-1 | ASSSRGGNEQF
TRBJ1-1 | . | TRBV7-6 | ASSLAIDRGLGAF
TRBJ2-3 | . | TRBV7-2 | ASSHRPTSGPSTDTQY
TRBJ2-1 | . | TRBV30 | AWGRSGRGNEQF
TRBJ2-2 | . | TRBV6-5 | ASSSRQGWTGELF
TRBJ2-2 | once | TRBV9 | ASSVGGVGELF
TRBJ1-1 | once | TRBV6-6 | ASSYEATEAF
TRBJ1-1 | . | TRBV25-1 | ASSIRGNRGERAF